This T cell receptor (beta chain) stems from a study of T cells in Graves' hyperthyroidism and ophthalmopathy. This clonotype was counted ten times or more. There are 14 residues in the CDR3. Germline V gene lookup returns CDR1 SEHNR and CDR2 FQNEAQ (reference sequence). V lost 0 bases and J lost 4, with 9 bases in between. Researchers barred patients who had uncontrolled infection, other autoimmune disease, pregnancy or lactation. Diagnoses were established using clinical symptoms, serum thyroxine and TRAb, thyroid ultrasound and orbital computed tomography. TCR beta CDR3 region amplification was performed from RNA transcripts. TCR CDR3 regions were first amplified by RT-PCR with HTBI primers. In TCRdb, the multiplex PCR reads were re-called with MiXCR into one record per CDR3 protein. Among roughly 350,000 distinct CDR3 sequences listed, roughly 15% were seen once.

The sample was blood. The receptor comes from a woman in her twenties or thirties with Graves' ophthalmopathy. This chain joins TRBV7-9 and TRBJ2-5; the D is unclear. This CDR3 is CASSLADTLETQYF. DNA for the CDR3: TGTGCCAGCAGCTTAGCCGACACCCTAGAGACCCAGTACTTC. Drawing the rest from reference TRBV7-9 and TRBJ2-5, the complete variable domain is DTGVSQNPRHKITKRGQNVTFRCDPISEHNRLYWYRQTLGQGPEFLTYFQNEAQLEKSRLLSDRFSAERPKGSFSTLEIQRTEQGDSAMYLCASSLADTLETQYFGPGTRLLVL.